This T cell receptor (beta chain) comes out of a study of human T cells and chemical hapten exposure. Overall study: 0.01% DPC was applied to the upper back in patch tests, which were read at 6 days. Chiefly female patients presented with alopecia areata, totalis or universalis. Study-wide results and caveats: The count of PT1 expanded TCRs correlated positively with patch test score.

This clonotype occurred many times. Its specificity is unknown. Germline loops: CDR1 MDHEN, CDR2 SYDVKM. V shed 5 bases and J shed 7 bases, with 21 bases lying between them. The CDR3 sequence is 16 residues long. Time point in this sample: patch test 1, 2 weeks after DPC sensitization. Treatment defined: therapeutic diphenylcyclopropenone sensitization with weekly scalp DPC. People who gave samples had alopecia, were 18 to 70 years old, and were suitable for DPC. TCRdb reprocessed the RACE reads via MiXCR and lists one record per CDR3 protein. The sample holds roughly 180,000 distinct CDR3 sequences, more than 14% seen once.

The chain employs TRBV28 and TRBJ2-1, with D possibly being TRBD2 (6 bases). This clonotype was obtained from a woman between 25 and 40 years old with alopecia areata. Some clones in this sample may be carry-over from other donors' samples. Specimen: whole blood, collected in connection with sensitization to the hapten diphenylcyclopropenone (DPC). The CDR3 sequence: CASSLIGTPRRNEQFF. The CDR3, as DNA: TGTGCCAGCAGTCTCATCGGGACTCCCCGCAGGAATGAGCAGTTCTTC.